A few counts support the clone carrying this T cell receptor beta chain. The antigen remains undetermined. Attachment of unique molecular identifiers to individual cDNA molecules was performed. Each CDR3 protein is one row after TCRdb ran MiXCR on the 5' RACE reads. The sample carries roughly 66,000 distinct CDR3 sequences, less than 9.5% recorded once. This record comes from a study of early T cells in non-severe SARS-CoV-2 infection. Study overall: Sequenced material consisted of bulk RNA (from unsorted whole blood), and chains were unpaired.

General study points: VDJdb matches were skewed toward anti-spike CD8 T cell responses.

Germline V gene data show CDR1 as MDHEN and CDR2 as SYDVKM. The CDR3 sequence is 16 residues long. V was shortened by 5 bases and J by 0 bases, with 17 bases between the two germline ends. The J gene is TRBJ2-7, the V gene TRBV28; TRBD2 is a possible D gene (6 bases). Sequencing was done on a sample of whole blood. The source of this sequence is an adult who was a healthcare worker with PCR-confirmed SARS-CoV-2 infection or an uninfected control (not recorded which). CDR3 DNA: TGTGCCAGCAGTCCACAATCCGCGGGGAACTCCTACGAGCAGTACTTC. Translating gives CASSPQSAGNSYEQYF.